This TCR beta chain derives from a study of shared clonotypes between healthy human individuals. Running of the assay took place at deep level. Generated by immunoSEQ multiplex PCR, the TCRdb table keeps only in-frame clones and is missing some. Among 1,500,000 or so clones listed, roughly 96% were seen once. Study-wide results and caveats: Of the naive CD4 clonotypes, approximately 5% were shared across a handful of donors.

A word on this clone: Its specificity is not known.

V lost 7 bases, J lost 7 bases, and 14 bases lay in between. The CDR3 runs 12 residues. From germline, CDR1 is MDHEN and CDR2 SYDVKM. The chain couples TRBV28 to TRBJ2-7; D is perhaps TRBD1 (6 bases). The TCR comes from a man younger than 45 in good health. Sequenced input: naive CD4+ T cells sorted from blood. Subset described: CD45RA+ positively selected. DNA for the CDR3: TGTGCCAGCATACAATCCCAGGGGGAGCAGTACTTC. This sequence encodes CASIQSQGEQYF.